Detailed here is one T cell receptor (beta chain). Its target is not known. Assay: immunoSEQ multiplex PCR; the TCRdb copy retains only in-frame clones and omits some. Among 50,000 or so clones listed, 85% to 95% were seen once. The data derive from a study of cytomegalovirus exposure and HLA in healthy donors. Points from the study as a whole: Rarity held for most TCR sequences, but there were some public TCRs that occurred in many donors. Cytomegalovirus status, reportedly, was diagnosed with high specificity and sensitivity by the classifier. In the approximately 120 validation repertoires, a later analysis found that first-cohort TCR clusters tended to co-occur.

Germline V gives CDR1 SGHRS, CDR2 YFSETQ. V was clipped by 0 bases and J by 5 bases, with 6 bases between them. The CDR3 extends over 12 amino acids. Sequenced sample: PBMCs. The TCR comes from a woman in her late teens or twenties in good health and CMV-seropositive. The chain recombines TRBV5-1 with TRBJ2-7; D remains unclear. The CDR3 DNA follows: TGCGCCAGCAGCTTGGCTGGGCACGAGCAGTACTTC. Its protein is CASSLAGHEQYF.